Shown below are 31 T cell receptor beta chains from a single sample sequenced in a study of blood T cell repertoires in COVID-19. TCRdb keeps only in-frame clones here, not all; method: immunoSEQ multiplex PCR. The repertoire holds some 77,000 clones, 90% seen once, with more than 3.5% in the top ten. The specimen sequenced was peripheral blood. The origin of the receptors is an elderly woman with active or convalescent COVID-19.

The rearrangement joins TRBV2 to TRBJ1-6, with D tentatively TRBD1 (5 bases). The CDR3 spans 16 residues. V dropped 6 bases and J dropped 4 bases, with 16 bases sitting between them. Germline V CDR1 and CDR2: SNHLY, FYNNEI. The CDR3 loop is CASSLDSARYNSPLHF. The DNA for the CDR3 is TGTGCCAGCAGCCTCGACAGCGCGAGGTATAATTCACCCCTCCACTTT.

This chain uses TRBV5-8 with TRBJ1-4, with 7 bases matching TRBD1. V lost 4 bases and J lost 0; bases outside the gene matches: 6. The CDR3 covers 16 residues. The germline V gene has CDR1 SGHTS and CDR2 YDEGEE. The CDR3: CASSRTGTATNEKLFF. The CDR3 DNA sequence: TGTGCCAGCAGCCGGACAGGAACTGCAACTAATGAAAAACTGTTTTTT.

This clone appeared a few times. The V call is TRBV7-9, the J call TRBJ2-1, with 11 bases fitting TRBD2. Germline values: CDR1 SEHNR, CDR2 FQNEAQ (reference sequence). The CDR3 runs to 18 residues. V shed 5 bases, J shed 0 bases, and the junction held 9 bases outside the gene matches. The CDR3 reads CASSPVAGGISSYNEQFF. DNA for the CDR3: TGTGCCAGCAGCCCCGTAGCGGGAGGGATTAGCTCCTACAATGAGCAGTTCTTC. Filled out from reference TRBV7-9 and TRBJ2-1, the complete variable domain reads DTGVSQNPRHKITKRGQNVTFRCDPISEHNRLYWYRQTLGQGPEFLTYFQNEAQLEKSRLLSDRFSAERPKGSFSTLEIQRTEQGDSAMYLCASSPVAGGISSYNEQFFGPGTRLTVL.

The chain recombines TRBV6-2 or TRBV6-3 with TRBJ1-4, with TRBD1 identical over 7 bases. This CDR3 region has 14 residues. V gave up 4 bases and J gave up 8 bases; unmatched junction bases: 7. The germline V gene encodes CDR1 MNHEY and CDR2 SVGEGT. For the CDR3, the DNA is TGTGCCAGCAGTTCGTACAGGGGACGAGAAAAACTGTTTTTT. Encoded protein: CASSSYRGREKLFF.

The genes are TRBV5-6 and TRBJ2-1, with 12 bases matching TRBD2. The V segment lost 4 bases and the J segment 7 bases; nucleotides outside the gene matches: 9. CDR3 size: 16 residues. The germline V gene encodes CDR1 SGHDT and CDR2 YYEEEE. This CDR3 is CASSPQLAGGSNEQFF. CDR3 DNA sequence: TGTGCCAGCAGCCCCCAACTAGCGGGAGGTTCGAATGAGCAGTTCTTC.

The rearrangement uses TRBV7-9 and TRBJ1-6, with 12 bases fitting TRBD1. The CDR3 runs to 15 residues. J lost 6 bases, V lost 6 bases, and 3 bases had no gene match. CDR1 and CDR2 (germline): SEHNR, FQNEAQ (reference sequence). CDR3 sequence reads: CASRSGQGANSPLHF. The CDR3 DNA is TGTGCCAGCAGGTCGGGACAGGGGGCTAATTCACCCCTCCACTTT.

This rearrangement joins TRBV30 to TRBJ1-5; 8 bases line up with TRBD1. The germline V gene encodes CDR1 GTSNPN and CDR2 SVGIG (reference sequence). CDR3 size: 16 residues. V gave up 8 bases and J gave up 2 bases; unmatched junction bases: 14. The CDR3 DNA reads TGTGCCGCCCAGCCTGGCAGGGGGCTCGGCAATCAGCCCCAGCATTTT. Protein sequence: CAAQPGRGLGNQPQHF.

The chain has TRBV28 and TRBJ1-1; 7 bases are shared with TRBD1. The CDR3 totals 13 residues. Trimming at V came to 5 bases and at J to 1 base, leaving 1 base not matched to a gene. Germline V lookup: CDR1 MDHEN, CDR2 SYDVKM. DNA for the CDR3: TGTGCCAGCAGTCGGACAGGGAACACTGAAGCTTTCTTT. This translates into CASSRTGNTEAFF.

V gene TRBV6-5 combines with J gene TRBJ1-1, with 7 bases lining up with TRBD1. This CDR3 has 13 residues. From germline, CDR1 is MNHEY and CDR2 SVGAGI. The J segment lost 10 bases and the V segment lost 7 bases, leaving 12 bases of the junction unmatched. As DNA, the CDR3 is TGTGCCAGCAAAAAGGTTCGAGAGGGGGCAGCTTTCTTT. Its protein product is CASKKVREGAAFF.

In its sample, this clone was seen a few times. This sequence joins TRBV6-5 and TRBJ2-1, with TRBD2 as a possible D gene (5 bases). CDR3 size: 15 residues. CDR1 is MNHEY and CDR2 is SVGAGI in the germline V gene. The V end was cut by 6 bases, the J end by 2 bases, with 14 bases between. The CDR3 coding sequence is TGTGCCAGCAGCCGTCAGAGAGGGACCTACAATGAGCAGTTCTTC. Residues: CASSRQRGTYNEQFF.

This sequence joins TRBV3-1 (or the pseudogene TRBV3-2) and TRBJ2-1, with 8 bases fitting TRBD2. The V gene end was trimmed by 2 bases and the J gene end by 4 bases; junction bases not matched to a gene: 10. Germline V lookup: CDR1 LGHDT, CDR2 YNNKEL (reference sequence). This CDR3 region has 17 residues. In DNA form, the CDR3 reads TGTGCCAGCAGCCAATTCGGGGGGGGATATAAATACAATGAGCAGTTCTTC. Its translation is CASSQFGGGYKYNEQFF.

The genes are TRBV11-2 and TRBJ2-1, with 8 positions matching TRBD2. The V and J ends lost 5 bases and 5 bases, in that order; junction bases with no gene match: 11. This CDR3 comprises 16 residues. Germline V gene lookup returns CDR1 SGHAT and CDR2 FQNNGV. The CDR3 here is CASSASYGRANNEQFF. The CDR3 nucleotides are TGTGCCAGCAGCGCCAGCTACGGGAGGGCCAACAATGAGCAGTTCTTC.

This sequence joins TRBV9 and TRBJ1-2; the match to TRBD1 covers 10 bases. Germline trimming cut 3 bases from V and 4 bases from J; bases unmatched to any gene: 9. Germline CDR1 SGDLS, CDR2 YYNGEE. The length of the CDR3 is 16 residues. The CDR3 bases are TGTGCCAGCAGCGCCCGGGACAGGGGACTATTCTATGGCTACACCTTC. Translating gives CASSARDRGLFYGYTF.

As DNA, the CDR3 is TGTGCCAGCAGCTTAAACGGTTTGAATAGTAATTCACCCCTCCACTTT. It yields the protein CASSLNGLNSNSPLHF. The J gene is TRBJ1-6, the V gene TRBV7-2, with D unclear. V lost 2 bases and J lost 6, with 14 bases in between. Germline CDR1 is SGHTA and CDR2 is FQGNSA. The CDR3 consists of 16 residues.

The V gene is TRBV4-1, the J gene TRBJ1-3; 7 bases are a match to TRBD1. The CDR3 sequence is 14 residues long. The trim removed 6 bases at V and 3 bases at J, leaving 5 bases unmatched. The germline CDR1 and CDR2 sequences are MGHRA and YSYEKL. CDR3 nucleotide sequence: TGCGCCAGCAGTGGACAGGTCTATGGAAACACCATATATTTT. Its protein product is CASSGQVYGNTIYF.

This chain connects TRBV20-1 to TRBJ1-1, with D perhaps TRBD1 (6 bases). Germline V gene data show CDR1 as DFQATT and CDR2 as SNEGSKA (reference sequence). CDR3 length: 10 amino acids. V shed 5 bases and J shed 6 bases, with 7 bases lying between them. The CDR3 nucleotides read TGCAGTGCTTGGACAGCTGAAGCTTTCTTT. Translating gives CSAWTAEAFF.

V is TRBV29-1 and J is TRBJ1-1, with D perhaps matching TRBD1 (6 bases). The germline CDR1 and CDR2 sequences are SQVTM and ANQGSEA. This CDR3 is 13 amino acids long. V gave up 8 bases and J gave up 3 bases, with 16 bases separating them. CDR3 protein: CSSKTQGHTEAFF. The CDR3 region has the DNA TGCAGCTCAAAAACCCAGGGGCACACTGAAGCTTTCTTT.

V is TRBV15 and J is TRBJ1-2; D may be TRBD1 (5 bases). This CDR3 region has 15 residues. The V gene's germline CDR1 is LNHNV and CDR2 YYDKDF (reference sequence). Between the trimmed V and J ends, which lost 1 base and 4 bases, there was a span of 13 bases. CDR3 sequence (DNA): TGTGCCACCAGCAGAGGGGGCCCATTGGGCTATGGCTACACCTTC. Translated: CATSRGGPLGYGYTF.

This chain connects TRBV19 to TRBJ2-1; 9 bases align to TRBD1. From germline, CDR1 is LNHDA and CDR2 SQIVND (reference sequence). The CDR3 extends over 15 amino acids. J was trimmed by 4 bases and V by 7 bases; bases with no gene match: 8. The CDR3 DNA follows: TGTGCCAGTACCTACGGGACAGGGATTTACAATGAGCAGTTCTTC. Translation gives CASTYGTGIYNEQFF.

The chain links TRBV28 to TRBJ1-4, with 9 bases that match TRBD1. The CDR3 sequence is 14 residues long. The germline V gene encodes CDR1 MDHEN and CDR2 SYDVKM. The V gene end was trimmed by 6 bases and the J gene end by 8 bases; junction bases not matched to a gene: 7. The CDR3 sequence: CASREQGAMEKLFF. CDR3 in DNA: TGTGCCAGCAGAGAACAGGGGGCGATGGAAAAACTGTTTTTT.

This chain links TRBV6-1 with TRBJ1-3; D is ambiguous. The germline V gene has CDR1 MNHNS and CDR2 SASEGT. V gave up 4 bases and J gave up 4 bases, with 20 bases separating them. The CDR3 loop spans 17 amino acids. CDR3 coding DNA: TGTGCCAGCAGTGCCAAGTCGAATCCTCGGGAGGGAAACACCATATATTTT. Encoded protein: CASSAKSNPREGNTIYF.

The chain uses TRBV6-4 and TRBJ1-6, with D possibly TRBD1 on 5 matching bases. Per germline, CDR1 MRHNA and CDR2 SNTAGT. This CDR3 has 14 amino acids. V lost 6 bases to trimming and J lost 2 bases, with 8 bases between them. The CDR3 DNA follows: TGTGCCAGCAGGACGACAGCCTATAATTCACCCCTCCACTTT. Translating it yields CASRTTAYNSPLHF.

The chain employs TRBV7-9 and TRBJ2-7, with 7 positions matching TRBD2. Germline lookup yields CDR1 SEHNR and CDR2 FQNEAQ (reference sequence). This CDR3 has 18 residues. The V segment lost 5 bases and the J segment 2 bases; nucleotides outside the gene matches: 18. DNA of the CDR3: TGTGCCAGCAGCCCCCAGGACCCATTAGCGGGTAAACCCTACGAGCAGTACTTC. Protein sequence: CASSPQDPLAGKPYEQYF.

This chain uses TRBV6-2 or TRBV6-3 with TRBJ2-7, with D possibly matching TRBD1 (6 bases). V lost 5 bases to trimming and J lost 0 bases, with 14 bases between them. The V gene's germline CDR1 is MNHEY and CDR2 SVGEGT. The CDR3 runs to 15 residues. CDR3 loop: CASSRPGESSYEQYF. For the CDR3, the DNA is TGTGCCAGCAGTAGACCAGGGGAGTCCTCCTACGAGCAGTACTTC.

The genes are TRBV29-1 and TRBJ2-1; D unclear. This CDR3 region has 11 residues. Trimming shortened V by 8 bases and J by 7 bases, and 12 bases separated the two germline ends. CDR1 and CDR2 from the germline V gene are SQVTM and ANQGSEA. This CDR3 is CSPGWANEQFF. As DNA, the CDR3 is TGCAGCCCCGGTTGGGCGAATGAGCAGTTCTTC.

The chain joins TRBV6-5 to TRBJ1-2; a possible D gene is TRBD1 (6 bases). Trimming shortened V by 4 bases and J by 4 bases, and 16 bases separated the two germline ends. This CDR3 has 15 residues. Germline loops: CDR1 MNHEY, CDR2 SVGAGI. This CDR3 is CASSSTGGAGYGYTF. The CDR3 coding sequence is TGTGCCAGCAGTTCCACGGGGGGGGCTGGCTATGGCTACACCTTC.

The chain carries TRBV6-6 and TRBJ1-1; maybe TRBD1 (5 bases). V lost 2 bases, J lost 8 bases, and 9 bases lay in between. The CDR3 has 12 amino acids. CDR1 is MNHNY, CDR2 SVGAGI, per germline (reference sequence). The CDR3 coding sequence is TGTGCCAGCAGTTACGGGACTGAGGAAGCTTTCTTT. Its translation: CASSYGTEEAFF.

V and J are TRBV28 and TRBJ1-2; no definite D call. Germline V gene data show CDR1 as MDHEN and CDR2 as SYDVKM. The germline V and J ends were trimmed by 8 bases and 0 bases, with 10 bases remaining between them. The CDR3 covers 13 residues. For the CDR3, the DNA is TGTGCCAGCGCTATGCGAGCTAACTATGGCTACACCTTC. Its protein is CASAMRANYGYTF.

This clone was picked up one time. The J gene is TRBJ1-3, the V gene TRBV29-1; tentative D call: TRBD1 (5 bases). The CDR3 runs to 13 residues. V lost 5 bases and J 14 bases, leaving 22 bases between the germline ends. CDR1 is SQVTM and CDR2 is ANQGSEA in the germline V gene. CDR3 protein: CSVQHGIDSLLYF. In DNA, the CDR3 is TGCAGCGTTCAACACGGTATCGACAGCCTATTATATTTT.

This clone appeared once. The chain uses TRBV5-1 and TRBJ2-7, with D possibly matching TRBD2 (6 bases). V lost 7 bases and J 5 bases, leaving 19 bases between the germline ends. The CDR3 covers 14 residues. Germline values: CDR1 SGHRS, CDR2 YFSETQ. The CDR3 sequence is CASARGLGGNEQYF. CDR3 nucleotide sequence: TGCGCCAGCGCCAGAGGTCTGGGGGGTAACGAGCAGTACTTC.

The V gene is TRBV2, the J gene TRBJ1-2; D unclear. CDR3 length equals 11 residues. The V and J ends lost 8 bases and 4 bases respectively, with 8 bases between them. Germline V gives CDR1 SNHLY, CDR2 FYNNEI. The CDR3 loop reads CASVAGYGYTF. The DNA of the CDR3 is TGTGCCAGCGTGGCAGGCTATGGCTACACCTTC.